This is a list of T cell receptor beta chains from one sample in a study of T cell repertoires in cytomegalovirus infection. A single record per CDR3 protein comes from TCRdb applying MiXCR to the reads. In the table there are fewer than 950,000 distinct CDR3 sequences, around a third of which are singletons. Antigens for these TCRs are unknown. The source was cultured CD8+ T cells from PBMCs, collected from culture after CMV antigen stimulation. These receptors were taken from a human donor in good health (CMV status not recorded). Some clones in this sample may be carry-over from other donors' samples. The CDR3 runs from the conserved cysteine through the conserved F or W. The order of the fields is D gene, clone size, J gene, V gene, CDR3 DNA, CDR3 protein. D genes are given only for firm matches. Only some rows state a clone size, as once, few, many or a class for expanded clones.

.	.	TRBJ2-7	TRBV7-2	TGTGCCAGCAGCCGAGCTAGCGAGCAGTACTTC	CASSRASEQYF
.	few	TRBJ2-5	TRBV6-6	TGTGCCAGCAGTTACTCGAGGGGATACAGAACCCCCCAAGAGACCCAGTACTTC	CASSYSRGYRTPQETQYF
.	.	TRBJ1-5	TRBV6-1	TGTGCCAGCAGTGAAGACCTCTGGCTGGCTAGCAATCAGCCCCAGCATTTT	CASSEDLWLASNQPQHF
TRBD1	few	TRBJ1-5	TRBV6-1	TGTGCCAGCAGAGGACAGGGGATGGGTAATCAGCCCCAGCATTTT	CASRGQGMGNQPQHF
.	many	TRBJ1-1	TRBV27	TGTGCCAGCAGTCCCGCGGGCAGGAACACTGAAGCTTTCTTT	CASSPAGRNTEAFF
.	.	TRBJ1-1	TRBV27	TGTGCCAGCGCCCTCCACCTGGGTGCGAACACTGAAGCTTTCTTT	CASALHLGANTEAFF
.	.	TRBJ1-1	TRBV5-6	TGTGCCAGCAGGGACGCGGAATTCACTGAAGCTTTCTTT	CASRDAEFTEAFF
TRBD1	many	TRBJ2-5	TRBV11-3	TGTGCCAGCAGCAACACAGGGGGCGAGACCCAGTACTTC	CASSNTGGETQYF
.	few	TRBJ2-5	TRBV7-9	TGTGCCAGCAGCCCCAGCAGGGGAGATTCGGAGACCCAGTACTTC	CASSPSRGDSETQYF
.	few	TRBJ2-1	TRBV7-4	TGTGCCAGCAGCTTACCCAGAGTAAATGAGCAGTTCTTC	CASSLPRVNEQFF
.	once	TRBJ1-4	TRBV4-1	TGCGCCAGCAGCCTCCACCAGACTGCAACTAATGAAAAACTGTTTTTT	CASSLHQTATNEKLFF
.	few	TRBJ2-4	TRBV11-2	TGTGCCAGCAGTGAAGTCGAGCTCGCCAAAAACATTCAGTACTTC	CASSEVELAKNIQYF
.	few	TRBJ2-1	TRBV7-3	TGTGCCAGCAGCTTAAGTGGGGTGAGCTCCTACAATGAGCAGTTCTTC	CASSLSGVSSYNEQFF
.	.	TRBJ2-3	TRBV7-9	TGTGCCAGCAGCTGGGGGATCGGCGAAGCAGATACGCAGTATTTT	CASSWGIGEADTQYF
.	many	TRBJ1-1	TRBV19	TGTGCCAGCAGTATTGACGGAAACACTGAAGCTTTCTTT	CASSIDGNTEAFF
.	.	TRBJ2-7	TRBV6-8	TGTGCCAACAGTTACTCTGTAAACTACGAGCAGTACTTC	CANSYSVNYEQYF
.	many	TRBJ1-2	TRBV7-6	TGTGCCAGCAGCTTAGCCTCAGGGTTCTATGGCTACACCTTC	CASSLASGFYGYTF
.	.	TRBJ2-2	TRBV5-1	TGCGCCAGCAGCGACCACAATAAACCGAACACCGGGGAGCTGTTTTTT	CASSDHNKPNTGELFF
.	many	TRBJ2-3	TRBV7-6	TGTGCCAGCAGCTTAGGCGGGGGCATGACAGATACGCAGTATTTT	CASSLGGGMTDTQYF
.	.	TRBJ2-7	TRBV29-1	TGCAGCGGCCGGACAGCCCGCGAGCAGTACTTC	CSGRTAREQYF
.	few	TRBJ1-2	TRBV6-5	TGTGCCAGCAGCGGGGACAACTTCTATGGCTACACCTTC	CASSGDNFYGYTF
.	.	TRBJ2-3	TRBV7-8	TGTGCCAGCAGCTTAATGGGCGTTGATACGCAGTATTTT	CASSLMGVDTQYF
TRBD2	few	TRBJ2-5	TRBV19	TGTGCCAGTAGTGTCCGGACTAGCGGTCAAGAGACCCAGTACTTC	CASSVRTSGQETQYF
.	few	TRBJ2-2	TRBV4-1	TGCGCCAGCAGCCGAACAACGAACACCGGGGAGCTGTTTTTT	CASSRTTNTGELFF
.	once	TRBJ1-1	TRBV4-2	TGTGCCAGCAGCCTGTCCGTGGGTCCGGGATCGTACGATGAAGCTTTCTTT	CASSLSVGPGSYDEAFF
.	.	TRBJ2-1	TRBV6-5	TGTGCCAGCGGGGTGGATCTCTACAATGAGCAGTTCTTC	CASGVDLYNEQFF
.	.	TRBJ2-5	TRBV7-9	TGTGCCAGCAGCTTACCCCTGAAAGAGACCCAGTACTTC	CASSLPLKETQYF
.	many	TRBJ2-2	TRBV7-9	TGTGCCAGCAGCACCCTGGGACAGAACACCGGGGAGCTGTTTTTT	CASSTLGQNTGELFF
TRBD1	few	TRBJ1-2	TRBV30	TGTGCCTGGAGTGTACCGTCCCTAAACAGGGGAGGAAGCTATGGCTACACCTTC	CAWSVPSLNRGGSYGYTF
.	many	TRBJ1-5	TRBV7-2	TGTGCCAGCAGCCCACCTTGGGGACGGAGCAATCAGCCCCAGCATTTT	CASSPPWGRSNQPQHF
.	few	TRBJ2-1	TRBV7-2	TGTGCCAGCAGCTCGAAAATGAGCAGCCAATTGGAGCAGTTCTTC	CASSSKMSSQLEQFF
.	few	TRBJ1-1	TRBV2	TGTGCCAGTTGTAGTTCCGGGACAAGGGAGGAAGCTTTCTTT	CASCSSGTREEAFF
.	few	TRBJ1-5	TRBV27	TGTGCCAGCAGTTTAGGCGGGCCTCAAGGGGCCCAGCATTTT	CASSLGGPQGAQHF
TRBD2	few	TRBJ2-1	TRBV5-6	TGTGCCAGCCAGACTAGCGGGGGGTACTACAATGAGCAGTTCTTC	CASQTSGGYYNEQFF
.	few	TRBJ1-5	TRBV7-9	TGTGCCAGCAGCTTAGAATGGCAGGGCCAAAGCAATCAGCCCCAGCATTTT	CASSLEWQGQSNQPQHF
.	few	TRBJ2-3	TRBV12-3/TRBV12-4	TGTGCCAGCAGTTTATGGGGGGGGGGGCCTGCTGATACGCAGTATTTT	CASSLWGGGPADTQYF
.	many	TRBJ2-1	TRBV6-1	TGTGCCACCCAAAGGGCCTACAATGAGCAGTTCTTC	CATQRAYNEQFF
.	.	TRBJ1-5	TRBV7-9	TGTGCCAGCAGACTAGAGGGAAGGAATCAGCCCCAGCATTTT	CASRLEGRNQPQHF
.	few	TRBJ1-1	TRBV7-6	TGTGCCAGCAGCCCCGTGGGGGCCTCGAACACTGAAGCTTTCTTT	CASSPVGASNTEAFF
.	.	TRBJ2-3	TRBV20-1	TGCAGTGCTAGAGATAAAGGGTACGGCACAGATACGCAGTATTTT	CSARDKGYGTDTQYF
TRBD1	many	TRBJ1-1	TRBV12-3/TRBV12-4	TGTGCCAGCAGTTCCGGGACAGGTACAACTGAAGCTTTCTTT	CASSSGTGTTEAFF
TRBD2	.	TRBJ2-2	TRBV15	TGTGCCACCAGCGGATTAGCGGGGGGGCCCACCGGGGAGCTGTTTTTT	CATSGLAGGPTGELFF
TRBD1	.	TRBJ1-1	TRBV7-6	TGTGCCAGCAGGTACAGGGGAACTGAAGCTTTCTTT	CASRYRGTEAFF
TRBD1	many	TRBJ2-3	TRBV5-4	TGTGCCAGCATTTCGGACAGGGCCGACACAGATACGCAGTATTTT	CASISDRADTDTQYF
.	few	TRBJ1-1	TRBV24-1	TGTGCCACCAGTCGCCAGGGGACTGAAGCTTTCTTT	CATSRQGTEAFF
.	.	TRBJ2-1	TRBV6-5	TGTGCCAGCAGTTACTCAGGCAGAGTCCCCTACAATGAGCAGTTCTTC	CASSYSGRVPYNEQFF
.	.	TRBJ2-7	TRBV6-5	TGTGCCAGCAGCGCCGGGACTTATTTCGACGAGCAGTACTTC	CASSAGTYFDEQYF
TRBD2	few	TRBJ2-5	TRBV28	TGTGCCAGCAGGCCCGTGGGGAGGGGAGAGACCCAGTACTTC	CASRPVGRGETQYF
.	.	TRBJ2-5	TRBV9	TGTGCCAGCAGCGTAGCGGGGGCCCCGGGGGAGACCCAGTACTTC	CASSVAGAPGETQYF
TRBD1	many	TRBJ1-1	TRBV19	TGTGCCAGCAGTATCGGGACAGGGAACACTGAAGCTTTCTTT	CASSIGTGNTEAFF
TRBD1	.	TRBJ2-2	TRBV10-3	TGTGCCATCAGGACGACAGGGGTTAGCACCGGGGAGCTGTTTTTT	CAIRTTGVSTGELFF
TRBD1	.	TRBJ1-1	TRBV19	TGTGCCAGTAGTATGGGGACAGCGAACACTGAAGCTTTCTTT	CASSMGTANTEAFF
.	few	TRBJ1-1	TRBV7-2	TGTGCCAGCAGCTTAGATCGGTTAGAAGCTTTCTTT	CASSLDRLEAFF